This TCR beta chain appears in the sequencing data of a study of shared clonotypes between healthy human individuals. This clone appeared a few times. Some clones are missing from TCRdb's copy, which holds only in-frame ones; the method was immunoSEQ multiplex PCR. The table records about 1 million clones, around 75% of them present only once. From germline, CDR1 is SGDLS and CDR2 YYNGEE. Germline trimming cut 3 bases from V and 2 bases from J; bases unmatched to any gene: 13. This CDR3 spans 18 amino acids. Sequenced sample: memory CD4+ T cells sorted from blood. Subset: CD45RA-negative fraction. This sequence was found in a young man in good health. V is TRBV9 and J is TRBJ2-3, with 9 bases aligning to TRBD2. DNA of the CDR3: TGTGCCAGCAGCGCCCCGGTTAGCGGGAGTCAAATCACAGATACGCAGTATTTT. Encoded protein: CASSAPVSGSQITDTQYF.